This entry describes one TCR beta chain. The Seattle patients joined while their infection was active and were tracked longitudinally afterward. These data come from a study of blood T cell repertoires in COVID-19. Study in general: Acute and convalescent COVID-19 samples came from the United States, Italy and Spain.

Method: immunoSEQ multiplex PCR; TCRdb's copy keeps in-frame clones and lacks some. The table records over 150,000 clones, about 88% of them present only once. The CDR3 length is 15 residues. CDR1 and CDR2 (germline): SEHNR, FQNEAQ (reference sequence). V dropped 5 bases and J dropped 4; count of bases not matched to a gene: 11. Sequenced sample: peripheral blood. The TCR originated in a man between 60 and 70 years old with COVID-19, enrolled during active disease. The genes are TRBV7-9 and TRBJ2-7; 7 positions match TRBD1. Here the CDR3 reads CASSHSDRRLYEQYF. The CDR3 DNA reads as TGTGCCAGCAGCCACTCGGACAGGCGCCTTTACGAGCAGTACTTC.